Listed below are T cell receptor beta chains from one sample, sequenced in a study of control samples from healthy donors and cancer patients. TCRdb's table, derived via immunoSEQ multiplex PCR, lists solely in-frame clones and lacks some. The sample includes 200,000 to 250,000 clones, around 94% of them seen just once. Sequencing input: blood. The receptors were gathered from a man aged 50 to 60 in good health. Both conserved end residues are part of each CDR3. Each record gives: CDR3 length, J gene, clone size, V gene, CDR3 protein. Part of the rows lack a size; the others show once, few, many or a class for expanded clones.

>15|TRBJ2-5|-|TRBV20-1
CSACVLGGAGETQYF
>15|TRBJ2-2|-|TRBV19
CASSDRALNTGELFF
>16|TRBJ1-5|-|TRBV10-3
CAISESSGTGDQPQHF
>16|TRBJ2-2|-|TRBV28
CASSRPGTGVTGELFF
>14|TRBJ1-3|few|TRBV7-2
CASSPDRGANTIYF
>14|TRBJ1-1|-|TRBV7-2
CASSLVGGDTEAFF
>13|TRBJ1-4|-|TRBV15
CATSRDFRGEEFF
>14|TRBJ1-4|-|TRBV5-5
CASSYSQSLEKLFF
>14|TRBJ2-2|-|TRBV2
CASSVEPWAGELFF
>15|TRBJ1-2|-|TRBV19
CASSSDSIYNYGYTF
>15|TRBJ1-1|-|TRBV18
CASSPRTTVNTEAFF
>15|TRBJ2-5|-|TRBV6-5
CASSYQVGGQETQYF
>12|TRBJ2-4|-|TRBV4-2
CASSQDGNIQYF
>13|TRBJ1-1|-|TRBV14
CASSQGIGTEAFF
>18|TRBJ1-6|-|TRBV7-2
CASSSLGRVSSYNSPLHF
>14|TRBJ1-2|-|TRBV6-6
CASLNRQGYYGYTF
>13|TRBJ2-5|-|TRBV5-6
CASTTVDRETQYF
>16|TRBJ1-6|-|TRBV30
CAWTTGGSSYNSPLHF
>12|TRBJ2-5|-|TRBV29-1
CSVGLASETQYF
>14|TRBJ2-2|-|TRBV5-1
CASSGTGGTGELFF
>15|TRBJ2-1|-|TRBV11-2
CASSPTSPAYNEQFF
>14|TRBJ1-1|-|TRBV28
CASSPITGGRVDFF
>15|TRBJ1-5|-|TRBV19
CASSIRDRVNQPQHF
>15|TRBJ1-4|-|TRBV5-8
CASSLDFQGGEKLFF
>12|TRBJ1-2|-|TRBV28
CASWRTNYGYTF
>16|TRBJ2-1|-|TRBV4-2
CASSQAVPNPYNEQFF